This TCR beta chain derives from a study of response to subunit inactivated influenza vaccine. This clonotype turned up a few times. The target antigen is unknown. J was trimmed by 6 bases and V by 6 bases; bases with no gene match: 10. This CDR3 is 16 amino acids long. General study findings and limits: T cells newly recruited by each seasonal influenza vaccination are few, the authors suggested.

MiXCR, applied by TCRdb to the RT-PCR reads, yields one record per CDR3 protein. Of 700,000 to 900,000 distinct CDR3 sequences listed, less than 25% are singletons. The sequence came from a man aged 50 to 60 who received an inactivated influenza vaccine. Sequencing was performed on PBMCs from blood, taken roughly 5 days after vaccination. This chain links TRBV12-3 or TRBV12-4 with TRBJ2-1; 11 bases fit TRBD2. CDR3 sequence (DNA): TGTGCCAGCAGCCGATCGACTAGCGGGGCGCTCAATGAGCAGTTCTTC. Translation: CASSRSTSGALNEQFF.